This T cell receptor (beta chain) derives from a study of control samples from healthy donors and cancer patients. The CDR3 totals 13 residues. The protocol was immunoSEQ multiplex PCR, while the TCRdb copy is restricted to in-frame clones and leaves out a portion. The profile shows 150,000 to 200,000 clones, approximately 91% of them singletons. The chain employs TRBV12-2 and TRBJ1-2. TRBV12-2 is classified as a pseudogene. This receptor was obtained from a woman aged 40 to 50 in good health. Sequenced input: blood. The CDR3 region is CASRLWCGDGYTF. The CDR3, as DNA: TGTGCAAGTCGCTTATGGTGCGGGGATGGCTACACCTTC.